Sequencing of this T cell receptor (beta chain) was carried out in a study of T cell repertoires in cytomegalovirus infection. MiXCR, applied by TCRdb to the reads, yields one record per CDR3 protein. Of about 57,000 distinct CDR3 sequences in the sample, around 20% were seen once. With V trimmed by 3 bases and J by 4 bases, 14 bases remained unmatched. In germline, CDR1 is SGHVS, CDR2 FNYEAQ. There are 19 residues in the CDR3. On this clonotype itself: Its antigen is currently unknown.

General study points: Frequencies of public TCR beta families were cumulated, and this identified carriers of CMV plus the relevant HLA.

The TCR was taken from a human donor in good health (CMV status not recorded). Some clones in this sample may be carry-over from other donors' samples. Specimen: CD8+ T cells from cultured PBMCs, collected from culture after CMV antigen stimulation. The V and J genes are TRBV7-6 and TRBJ1-6; 8 bases fit TRBD1. The CDR3: CASSFQAGGAGGYNSPLHF. For the CDR3, the DNA is TGTGCCAGCAGCTTTCAGGCAGGGGGCGCGGGAGGATATAATTCACCCCTCCACTTT.